The rows below give T cell receptor beta chains drawn from one sample of a study of blood T cell repertoires in COVID-19. Assay: immunoSEQ multiplex PCR; the TCRdb copy retains only in-frame clones and omits some. The sample has some 290,000 clones, about 90% seen once; the top ten hold over 9%. The sequenced sample was peripheral blood. The receptors derive from a woman aged 25 to 45 with COVID-19, enrolled during active disease. The CDR3 runs from the conserved cysteine through the conserved F or W. Each record gives: CDR3 protein, CDR3 DNA, V gene, D gene, J gene, clone size. The D gene is left open where the match is weak. Clone size is given for some rows only: seen once, a few or many times, or a class if the clone is expanded.

CAWSDRVYEQYF TGTGCCTGGAGTGACAGGGTGTACGAGCAGTACTTC TRBV30 - TRBJ2-7 -
CASSFIGGPNTEAFF TGCGCCAGCAGCTTTATCGGGGGACCGAACACTGAAGCTTTCTTT TRBV5-1 - TRBJ1-1 few
CASSPDWRYTEAFF TGTGCCAGCAGCCCCGACTGGAGGTACACTGAAGCTTTCTTT TRBV5-5 - TRBJ1-1 -
CASSIVSGTSFYNEQFF TGTGCCAGTAGTATAGTCTCCGGGACTAGCTTCTACAATGAGCAGTTCTTC TRBV19 TRBD2 TRBJ2-1 -
CASSAMDTSGNTIYF TGTGCCAGCAGCGCCATGGACACCTCTGGAAACACCATATATTTT TRBV9 - TRBJ1-3 -
CASSYFLDRVEQYF TGTGCCAGCAGTTACTTCCTGGACAGGGTCGAGCAGTACTTC TRBV6-2/TRBV6-3 TRBD1 TRBJ2-7 -
CASFSGNTIYF TGTGCCTCGTTCTCTGGAAACACCATATATTTT TRBV10-3 - TRBJ1-3 -
CASSQVSGINYGYTF TGTGCCAGCAGCCAAGTTTCGGGTATTAACTATGGCTACACCTTC TRBV3-1/TRBV3-2 - TRBJ1-2 -
CASSHRENTEAFF TGCGCCAGCAGCCACAGGGAAAACACTGAAGCTTTCTTT TRBV5-1 - TRBJ1-1 -
CSARRGYEQYF TGCAGTGCTAGACGCGGGTACGAGCAGTACTTC TRBV20-1 - TRBJ2-7 -
CASSLAGGTYNEQFF TGTGCCAGCAGCTTAGCGGGAGGAACCTACAATGAGCAGTTCTTC TRBV7-6 - TRBJ2-1 -
CASGLAGGINEQFF TGTGCCAGCGGCCTAGCGGGAGGGATTAATGAGCAGTTCTTC TRBV11-3 TRBD2 TRBJ2-1 -
CASGRRLDTQYF TGTGCCAGCGGGAGGCGTTTAGATACGCAGTATTTT TRBV7-2 - TRBJ2-3 -
CAWSVLSGANVLTF TGTGCCTGGAGTGTCCTCTCTGGGGCCAACGTCCTGACTTTC TRBV30 - TRBJ2-6 -
CASKAGGAWEYNEQFF TGCGCCAGCAAAGCGGGAGGGGCCTGGGAGTACAATGAGCAGTTCTTC TRBV5-1 TRBD2 TRBJ2-1 -
CASSYLQGGEKLFF TGTGCCAGCAGTTACTTACAGGGTGGAGAAAAACTGTTTTTT TRBV6-5 - TRBJ1-4 -
CASSLQGGNNEQFF TGCGCCAGCAGCTTGCAGGGAGGCAACAATGAGCAGTTCTTC TRBV5-1 - TRBJ2-1 -
CASSQRGERDTQYF TGTGCCAGCAGCCAGCGAGGAGAGAGAGATACGCAGTATTTT TRBV7-3 - TRBJ2-3 -
CASSPLTQNTEAFF TGTGCCAGCAGTCCACTGACACAGAACACTGAAGCTTTCTTT TRBV6-6 - TRBJ1-1 -
CASSSGRGLETQYF TGTGCCAGCAGTTCCGGCAGGGGGCTGGAGACCCAGTACTTC TRBV6-1 TRBD1 TRBJ2-5 -
CASSAPGGLITGELFF TGTGCCAGCAGCGCCCCCGGGGGGTTAATAACCGGGGAGCTGTTTTTT TRBV11-2 TRBD2 TRBJ2-2 -
CASSQVQGLNSPLHF TGCGCCAGCAGCCAAGTCCAGGGGCTAAATTCACCCCTCCACTTT TRBV4-3 - TRBJ1-6 -
CASGRQGKISNEQFF TGTGCCAGCGGCCGACAGGGGAAGATTAGCAATGAGCAGTTCTTC TRBV6-5 TRBD1 TRBJ2-1 -
CASTWDNQETQYF TGTGCCAGCACGTGGGACAACCAAGAGACCCAGTACTTC TRBV2 - TRBJ2-5 -
CAWSPGQGRQPQHF TGTGCCTGGAGTCCTGGGCAGGGGCGACAGCCCCAGCATTTT TRBV30 - TRBJ1-5 once
CASSTTGMQETQYF TGTGCCAGTAGTACGACAGGGATGCAAGAGACCCAGTACTTC TRBV19 TRBD1 TRBJ2-5 -
CASSIQGLFTEAFF TGTGCCAGCAGCATACAGGGATTGTTCACTGAAGCTTTCTTT TRBV7-9 - TRBJ1-1 -
CASKKQGGTQYF TGTGCCAGTAAAAAACAGGGGGGTACGCAGTATTTT TRBV6-5 TRBD1 TRBJ2-3 -
CASSLQGIRGEKLFF TGTGCCAGCAGTTTACAGGGGATACGGGGTGAAAAACTGTTTTTT TRBV28 - TRBJ1-4 -
CASSLIGAGGAYEQYF TGTGCCAGCAGCTTGATTGGAGCGGGAGGGGCCTACGAGCAGTACTTC TRBV5-4 TRBD2 TRBJ2-7 -
CASSPGQGSYEQYF TGTGCCAGCTCACCGGGACAGGGCTCCTACGAGCAGTACTTC TRBV18 TRBD1 TRBJ2-7 few
CSGTVNTEAFF TGCAGTGGCACAGTGAACACTGAAGCTTTCTTT TRBV20-1 - TRBJ1-1 -
CASSLPGLAGNNEQFF TGTGCCAGCAGCCTACCGGGACTAGCGGGAAACAATGAGCAGTTCTTC TRBV5-6 TRBD2 TRBJ2-1 once
CASSLRTSGASEQFF TGTGCCAGCAGTTTGAGGACTAGCGGCGCCTCTGAGCAGTTCTTC TRBV28 TRBD2 TRBJ2-1 -
CAWSVRSSGRREQYF TGTGCCTGGAGTGTACGGTCTAGCGGGAGGCGCGAGCAGTACTTC TRBV30 TRBD2 TRBJ2-7 -
CASSTTGWTTEAFF TGTGCCAGTAGTACGACGGGGTGGACCACTGAAGCTTTCTTT TRBV19 - TRBJ1-1 -
CASSEQANTEAFF TGTGCCAGCAGTGAACAGGCGAACACTGAAGCTTTCTTT TRBV2 - TRBJ1-1 -
CASSLVPPGQGTEAFF TGCGCCAGCAGCTTGGTGCCTCCGGGACAGGGCACTGAAGCTTTCTTT TRBV5-1 TRBD1 TRBJ1-1 -
CASSVAANYGYTF TGTGCCAGCAGCGTAGCAGCTAACTATGGCTACACCTTC TRBV9 - TRBJ1-2 -
CSVEGTSGNYNEQFF TGCAGCGTTGAAGGGACTAGCGGCAACTACAATGAGCAGTTCTTC TRBV29-1 TRBD2 TRBJ2-1 -
CATSDGQVFAGANVLTF TGTGCCACCAGTGATGGACAGGTCTTCGCTGGGGCCAACGTCCTGACTTTC TRBV24-1 TRBD1 TRBJ2-6 once
CASSLGLAGVEQYF TGTGCCAGCAGCCTGGGACTAGCGGGAGTCGAGCAGTACTTC TRBV9 TRBD2 TRBJ2-7 -
CASSPTGQTNQPQHF TGCGCCAGCAGCCCCACGGGACAGACCAATCAGCCCCAGCATTTT TRBV5-1 TRBD1 TRBJ1-5 -
CASSLSRELVETQYF TGTGCCAGCAGCTTATCTCGGGAGCTAGTGGAGACCCAGTACTTC TRBV5-4 - TRBJ2-5 -
CATSPNIRGAGNTIYF TGTGCCACCAGCCCCAATATTCGGGGGGCTGGAAACACCATATATTTT TRBV15 - TRBJ1-3 -
CASSEDRGRDSPLHF TGTGCCAGCAGTGAAGACAGGGGTCGCGATTCACCCCTCCACTTT TRBV2 TRBD1 TRBJ1-6 -
CAHPSGRVTGELFF TGTGCCCATCCTAGCGGGAGGGTCACCGGGGAGCTGTTTTTT TRBV10-3 TRBD2 TRBJ2-2 once
CASSSLAGGASSYNEQFF TGTGCCAGCAGCTCTCTAGCGGGAGGCGCTAGCTCCTACAATGAGCAGTTCTTC TRBV7-9 TRBD2 TRBJ2-1 -
CASSIGRTSYEQYF TGTGCCAGTAGTATAGGAAGGACAAGCTACGAGCAGTACTTC TRBV19 - TRBJ2-7 -
CAISGGQGAHGELFF TGTGCCATCAGTGGCGGACAGGGGGCGCACGGGGAGCTGTTTTTT TRBV10-3 TRBD1 TRBJ2-2 -